This T cell receptor beta chain was recovered during a study of long-term antiretroviral therapy in people with HIV. Study-level points and caveats: Versus controls, repertoires in people with HIV had narrower CDR3 length ranges. The study collected blood between about 2003 and 2017, possibly under older ART regimens.

Of note for this clone: Its specificity is not known.

From germline, CDR1 is ENHRY and CDR2 SYGVKD. The junction had 4 bases not matched to a gene; V was cut back by 6 bases and J by 3 bases. CDR3 length: 13 residues. Survey level was the resolution at which the v3.0 immunoSEQ assay ran. The data were produced by immunoSEQ multiplex PCR, yet TCRdb's version contains in-frame clones alone and is incomplete. The data contain about 27,000 clones, roughly 93% of them singletons. The source was unsorted PBMCs, collected 7.6 years after starting antiretroviral therapy. The origin of this receptor is a woman in her thirties or forties with HIV. The chain joins TRBV10-3 to TRBJ2-7; 8 bases fit TRBD2. CDR3 in amino acids: CAISSTSVYEQYF. The CDR3 region has the DNA TGTGCCATCAGCTCGACTAGCGTCTACGAGCAGTACTTC.